The rows below give T cell receptor beta chains drawn from one sample of a study of CD8 T cells in ankylosing spondylitis. TCRdb reprocessed the 5' RACE reads with MiXCR, giving one entry per CDR3 protein. The sample holds 100,000 to 150,000 distinct CDR3 sequences, roughly an eighth seen once. Sequencing was done on a sample of blood, either unsorted or a sorted T cell fraction (not recorded which). The receptors were gathered from a female donor with ankylosing spondylitis or in good health (not recorded which). The CDR3 runs from the conserved cysteine through the conserved F or W. The D gene is left open where the match is weak.

TRBJ2-7 TRBD2 TRBV5-1 CASSLATSAISYEQYF
TRBJ2-5 . TRBV28 CASSLDSPQETQYF
TRBJ1-3 . TRBV20-1 CSARSADSGNTIYF
TRBJ2-5 . TRBV5-1 CASRHFSLQETQYF
TRBJ2-2 . TRBV12-3/TRBV12-4 CASSFDDRLTGELFF
TRBJ2-1 . TRBV7-8 CASSLARANEQFF
TRBJ2-7 . TRBV3-1 CASTGGLNYEQYF
TRBJ1-1 . TRBV5-6 CASSFWSWTDRNTEAFF
TRBJ2-7 . TRBV6-5 CASSYSFRQTSSLYEQYF
TRBJ1-2 . TRBV25-1 CASSLGSRGARGYTF
TRBJ1-5 TRBD1 TRBV20-1 CSARDPRDRDNQPQHF
TRBJ2-4 . TRBV12-3/TRBV12-4 CASSFWGLENIQYF
TRBJ2-4 TRBD2 TRBV5-1 CASSPGISSGANIQYF
TRBJ2-1 . TRBV20-1 CSYPRGRERGTTGNEQFF
TRBJ2-1 TRBD2 TRBV28 CASANQRGGLYEQFF
TRBJ2-3 . TRBV12-3/TRBV12-4 CASSPSKDTQYF
TRBJ2-1 TRBD1 TRBV27 CASSLSTRATGHMYEQFF
TRBJ2-1 . TRBV7-9 CASSLSGGSRNNEQFF
TRBJ2-3 TRBD2 TRBV6-1 CASRSNVGTNTDTQYF
TRBJ2-5 TRBD1 TRBV7-9 CASNPGQGRETQYF
TRBJ2-5 TRBD2 TRBV11-1 CASSGEGTSGGPKETQYF
TRBJ1-1 . TRBV29-1 CSVGDTNTEAFF
TRBJ2-1 TRBD1 TRBV5-1 CASSLIRGQAEQFF
TRBJ2-1 TRBD2 TRBV11-2 CASSLDGLASNEQFF
TRBJ1-1 . TRBV6-5 CASSYSVQLGEAFF
TRBJ2-1 TRBD2 TRBV5-1 CASSSRLAGSREQFF